This T cell receptor beta chain was captured in a study of T cell repertoires in ileal Crohn's disease. Eligibility required adulthood, ileal or ileocolonic Crohn's disease and indicated ileocolonic resection. The J segment lost 2 bases and the V segment lost 3 bases, leaving 4 bases of the junction unmatched. Germline-derived CDR1 and CDR2 are SGHTA and FQGNSA. The CDR3 is made up of 15 amino acids. Using immunoSEQ multiplex PCR, the repertoire was profiled, and TCRdb retains in-frame clones only, with some absent. This sample has about 4,700 clones; about nine tenths occur once, and the top ten carry 4.5% to 6%. Study conclusions and caveats: Endoscopic recurrence occurred in every patient whose clonality exceeded 26.8%. High-frequency clones were more common in sorted CD8 than CD4 cells.

Regarding this clone: Antigen unknown.

This sequence joins TRBV7-2 and TRBJ2-7; 10 bases agree with TRBD2. Specimen: ileal tissue. The sequence was collected from an adult with Crohn's disease. DNA for the CDR3: TGTGCCAGCAGCTTGGCTAGCGGGGGCGCCTACGAGCAGTACTTC. This sequence encodes CASSLASGGAYEQYF.